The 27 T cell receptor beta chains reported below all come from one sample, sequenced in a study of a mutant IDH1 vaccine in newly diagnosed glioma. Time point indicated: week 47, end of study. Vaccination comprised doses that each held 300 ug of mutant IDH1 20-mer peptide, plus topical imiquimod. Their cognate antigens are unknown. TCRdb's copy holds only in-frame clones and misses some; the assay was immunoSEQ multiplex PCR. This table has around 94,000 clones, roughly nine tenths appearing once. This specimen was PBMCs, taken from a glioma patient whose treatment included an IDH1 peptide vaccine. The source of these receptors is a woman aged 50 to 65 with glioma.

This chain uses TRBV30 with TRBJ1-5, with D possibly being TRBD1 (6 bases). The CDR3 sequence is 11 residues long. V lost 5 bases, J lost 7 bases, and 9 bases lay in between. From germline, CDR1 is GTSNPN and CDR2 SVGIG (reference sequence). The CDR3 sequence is CAWGQGQPQHF. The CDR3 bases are TGTGCCTGGGGTCAGGGGCAGCCCCAGCATTTT.

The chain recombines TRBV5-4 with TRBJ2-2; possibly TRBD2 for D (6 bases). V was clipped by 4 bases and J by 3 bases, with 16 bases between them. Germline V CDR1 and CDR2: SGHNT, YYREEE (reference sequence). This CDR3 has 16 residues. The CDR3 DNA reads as TGTGCCAGCAGCCCCCTAACGGGAGCCGACACCGGGGAGCTGTTTTTT. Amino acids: CASSPLTGADTGELFF.

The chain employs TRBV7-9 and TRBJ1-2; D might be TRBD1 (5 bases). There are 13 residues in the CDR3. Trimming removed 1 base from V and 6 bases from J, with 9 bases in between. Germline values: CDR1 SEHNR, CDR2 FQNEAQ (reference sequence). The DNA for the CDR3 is TGTGCCAGCAGCTTAGATCAGGGACATGGCTACACCTTC. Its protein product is CASSLDQGHGYTF. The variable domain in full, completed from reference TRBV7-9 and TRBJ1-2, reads DTGVSQNPRHKITKRGQNVTFRCDPISEHNRLYWYRQTLGQGPEFLTYFQNEAQLEKSRLLSDRFSAERPKGSFSTLEIQRTEQGDSAMYLCASSLDQGHGYTFGSGTRLTVV.

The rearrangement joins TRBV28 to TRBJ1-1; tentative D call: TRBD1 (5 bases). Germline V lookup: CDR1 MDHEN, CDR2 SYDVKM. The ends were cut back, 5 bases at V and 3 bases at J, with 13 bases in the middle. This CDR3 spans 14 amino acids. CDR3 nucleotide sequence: TGTGCCAGCAGTCTAGAGGGACGGCACACTGAAGCTTTCTTT. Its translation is CASSLEGRHTEAFF.

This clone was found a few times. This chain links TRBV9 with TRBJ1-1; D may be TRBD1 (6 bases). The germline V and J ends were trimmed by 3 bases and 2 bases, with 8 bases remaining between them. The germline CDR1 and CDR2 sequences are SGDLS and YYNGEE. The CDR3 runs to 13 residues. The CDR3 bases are TGTGCCAGCAGCGGTGGGACAAACACTGAAGCTTTCTTT. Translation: CASSGGTNTEAFF.

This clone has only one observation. This CDR3 reads CASSHLSATYEQYF. In nucleotides, the CDR3 is TGTGCCAGCAGCCACCTTTCGGCCACCTACGAGCAGTACTTC. V gene TRBV28 combines with J gene TRBJ2-7; D uncertain. The V end lost 6 bases, the J end lost 2 bases, and 14 bases lay between the germline ends. Looked up from germline, CDR1 is MDHEN and CDR2 is SYDVKM. CDR3 length: 14 amino acids.

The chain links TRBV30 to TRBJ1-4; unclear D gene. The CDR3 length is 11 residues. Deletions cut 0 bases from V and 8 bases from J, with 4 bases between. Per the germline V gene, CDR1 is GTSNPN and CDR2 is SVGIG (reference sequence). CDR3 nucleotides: TGTGCCTGGAGTGTGGGGGAAAAACTGTTTTTT. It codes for CAWSVGEKLFF.

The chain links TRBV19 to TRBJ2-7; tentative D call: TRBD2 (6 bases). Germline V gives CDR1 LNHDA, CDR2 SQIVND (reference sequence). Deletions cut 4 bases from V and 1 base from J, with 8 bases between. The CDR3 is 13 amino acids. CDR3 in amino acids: CASSSGVSYEQYF. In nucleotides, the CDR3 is TGTGCCAGTAGTAGCGGGGTTTCCTACGAGCAGTACTTC.

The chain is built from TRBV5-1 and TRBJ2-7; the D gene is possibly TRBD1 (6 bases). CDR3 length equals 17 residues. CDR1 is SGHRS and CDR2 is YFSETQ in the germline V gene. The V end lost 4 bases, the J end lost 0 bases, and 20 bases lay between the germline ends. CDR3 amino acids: CASSLSTGTPSSYEQYF. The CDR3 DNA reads TGCGCCAGCAGCCTCTCTACCGGGACACCGAGCTCCTACGAGCAGTACTTC.

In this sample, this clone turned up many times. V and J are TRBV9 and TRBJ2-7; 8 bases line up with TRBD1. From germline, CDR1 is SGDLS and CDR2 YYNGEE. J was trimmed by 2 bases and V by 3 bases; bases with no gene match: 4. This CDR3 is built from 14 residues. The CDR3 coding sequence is TGTGCCAGCAGCGAACAGGGGGTACCCTACGAGCAGTACTTC. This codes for CASSEQGVPYEQYF.

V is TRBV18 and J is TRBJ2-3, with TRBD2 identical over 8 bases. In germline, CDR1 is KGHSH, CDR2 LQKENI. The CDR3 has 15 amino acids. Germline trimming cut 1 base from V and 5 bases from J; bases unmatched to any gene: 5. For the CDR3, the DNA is TGTGCCAGCTCACCACGCGGGGGGCCAAGAGATACGCAGTATTTT. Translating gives CASSPRGGPRDTQYF.

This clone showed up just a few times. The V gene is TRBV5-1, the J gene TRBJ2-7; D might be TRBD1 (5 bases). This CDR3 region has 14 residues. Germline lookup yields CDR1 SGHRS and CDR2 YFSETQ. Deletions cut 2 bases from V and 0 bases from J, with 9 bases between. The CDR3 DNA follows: TGCGCCAGCAGCTTCAACAGGCGCTCCTACGAGCAGTACTTC. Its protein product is CASSFNRRSYEQYF.

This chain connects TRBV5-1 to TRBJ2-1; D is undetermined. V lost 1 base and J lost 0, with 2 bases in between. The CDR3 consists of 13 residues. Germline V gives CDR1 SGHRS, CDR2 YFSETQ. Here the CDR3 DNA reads TGCGCCAGCAGCTTGAGCTCCTACAATGAGCAGTTCTTC. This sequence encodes CASSLSSYNEQFF.

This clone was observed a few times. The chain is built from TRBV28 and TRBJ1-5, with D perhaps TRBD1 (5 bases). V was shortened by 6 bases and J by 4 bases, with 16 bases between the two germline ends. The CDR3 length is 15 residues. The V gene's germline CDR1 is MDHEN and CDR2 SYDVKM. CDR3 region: CASRPSGRGNQPQHF. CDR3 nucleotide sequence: TGTGCCAGCAGACCCTCCGGCCGGGGGAATCAGCCCCAGCATTTT.

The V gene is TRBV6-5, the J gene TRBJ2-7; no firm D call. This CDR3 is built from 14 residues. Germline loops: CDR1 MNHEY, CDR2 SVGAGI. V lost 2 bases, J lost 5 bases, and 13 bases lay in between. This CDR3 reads CASSYRVLFDEQYF. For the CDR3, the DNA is TGTGCCAGCAGTTACAGGGTTCTATTTGACGAGCAGTACTTC.

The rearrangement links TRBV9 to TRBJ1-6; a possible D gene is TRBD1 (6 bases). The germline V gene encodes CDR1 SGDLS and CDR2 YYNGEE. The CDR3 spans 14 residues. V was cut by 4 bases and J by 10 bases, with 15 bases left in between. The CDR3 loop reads CASSSAPRGSPLHF. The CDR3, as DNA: TGTGCCAGCAGCTCCGCTCCCAGGGGATCACCCCTCCACTTT.

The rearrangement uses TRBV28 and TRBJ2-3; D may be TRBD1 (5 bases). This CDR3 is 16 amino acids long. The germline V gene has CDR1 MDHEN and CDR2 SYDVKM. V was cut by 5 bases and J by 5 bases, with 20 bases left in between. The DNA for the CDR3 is TGTGCCAGCAGTCCCGCAGGTGCAGGGCTTGAAGATACGCAGTATTTT. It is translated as CASSPAGAGLEDTQYF.

The DNA for the CDR3 is TGTGCCAGCAGCTTCCCCTGGGACAGGGAGATTTGGGGCTACACCTTC. Translating gives CASSFPWDREIWGYTF. The chain is built from TRBV5-4 and TRBJ1-2; 9 nucleotides line up with TRBD1. V shed 2 bases, J shed 8 bases, and the junction held 13 bases outside the gene matches. The CDR3 is 16 amino acids. Germline V lookup: CDR1 SGHNT, CDR2 YYREEE (reference sequence).

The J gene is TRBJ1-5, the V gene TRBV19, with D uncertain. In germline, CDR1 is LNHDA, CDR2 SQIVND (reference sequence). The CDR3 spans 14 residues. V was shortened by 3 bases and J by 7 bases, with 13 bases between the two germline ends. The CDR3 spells CASSMRNPAQPQHF. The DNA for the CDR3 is TGTGCCAGTAGTATGAGAAACCCGGCCCAGCCCCAGCATTTT.

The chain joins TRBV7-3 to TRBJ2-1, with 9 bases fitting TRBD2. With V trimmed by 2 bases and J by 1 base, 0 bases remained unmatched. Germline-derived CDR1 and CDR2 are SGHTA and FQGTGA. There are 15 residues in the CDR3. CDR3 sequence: CASSLGLASYNEQFF. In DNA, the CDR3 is TGTGCCAGCAGCTTAGGACTAGCGTCCTACAATGAGCAGTTCTTC.

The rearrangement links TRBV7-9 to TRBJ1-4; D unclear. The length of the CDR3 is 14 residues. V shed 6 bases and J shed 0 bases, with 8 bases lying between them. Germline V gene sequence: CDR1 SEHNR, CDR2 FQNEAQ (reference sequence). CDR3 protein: CASSLRSTNEKLFF. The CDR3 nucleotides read TGTGCCAGCAGTCTCAGATCAACTAATGAAAAACTGTTTTTT.

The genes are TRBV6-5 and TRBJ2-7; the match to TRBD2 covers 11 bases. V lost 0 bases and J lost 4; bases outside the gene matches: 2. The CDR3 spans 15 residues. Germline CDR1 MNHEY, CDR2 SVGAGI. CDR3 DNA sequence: TGTGCCAGCAGTTACTCTGGGACTAGCGGTTACGAGCAGTACTTC. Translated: CASSYSGTSGYEQYF.

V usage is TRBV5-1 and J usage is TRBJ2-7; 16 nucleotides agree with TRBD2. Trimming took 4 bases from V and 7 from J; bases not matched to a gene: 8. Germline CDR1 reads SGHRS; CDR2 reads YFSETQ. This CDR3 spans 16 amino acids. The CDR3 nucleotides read TGCGCCAGCAGCCCGGGACTAGCGGGAGGGCTAGATGAGCAGTACTTC. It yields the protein CASSPGLAGGLDEQYF.

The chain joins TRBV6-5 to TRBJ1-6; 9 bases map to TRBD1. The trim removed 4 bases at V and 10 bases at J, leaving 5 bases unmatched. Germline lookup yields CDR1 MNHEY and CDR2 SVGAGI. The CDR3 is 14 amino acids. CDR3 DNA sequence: TGTGCCAGCAGTTTACAGGGGGCGAGGTCACCCCTCCACTTT. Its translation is CASSLQGARSPLHF.

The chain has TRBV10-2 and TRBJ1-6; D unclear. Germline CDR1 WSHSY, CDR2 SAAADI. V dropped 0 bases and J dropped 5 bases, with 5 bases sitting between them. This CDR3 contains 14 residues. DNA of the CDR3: TGCGCCAGCAGTGAGTCGGCAGATAATTCACCCCTCCACTTT. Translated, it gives CASSESADNSPLHF.

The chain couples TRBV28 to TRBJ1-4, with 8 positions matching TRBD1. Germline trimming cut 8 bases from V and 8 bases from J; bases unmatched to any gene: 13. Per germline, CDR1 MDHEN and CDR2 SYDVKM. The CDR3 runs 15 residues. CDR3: CASDTRTGFEEKLFF. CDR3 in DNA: TGTGCCAGCGATACCCGGACAGGGTTCGAGGAAAAACTGTTTTTT.

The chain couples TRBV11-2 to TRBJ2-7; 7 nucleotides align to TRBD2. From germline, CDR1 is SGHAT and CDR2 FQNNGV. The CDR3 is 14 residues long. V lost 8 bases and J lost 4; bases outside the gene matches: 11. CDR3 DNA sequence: TGTGCCAGCCGAGGCGGGAGTTCTTATTACGAGCAGTACTTC. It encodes CASRGGSSYYEQYF.